This T cell receptor (beta chain) originates from a study of beta chain features in type 1 diabetes. Findings and caveats of the study: More deletions and fewer insertions at VDJ junctions were found in patients with type 1 diabetes. A closer apparent resemblance between naive, central memory and Treg TCRB repertoires was seen in patients than in healthy donors.

The CDR3 is made up of 14 amino acids. V was clipped by 7 bases and J by 4 bases, with 16 bases between them. Germline lookup yields CDR1 SGHTA and CDR2 FQGNSA. The whole isolated RNA underwent reverse transcription, so sequencing captured expressed TCRB transcripts. Sequenced by immunoSEQ multiplex PCR; TCRdb stores in-frame clones only, minus some. The sample lists 300,000 to 350,000 clones, around 7.6% occurring once. About this clone itself: Its specificity is not known.

Sequencing was performed on central memory CD4+ T cells from blood. This clonotype originated in a woman younger than 35 in good health. V is TRBV7-2 and J is TRBJ1-1, with D possibly being TRBD1 (5 bases). The CDR3 sequence is CASTLGRRPTEAFF. As DNA, the CDR3 is TGTGCCAGCACCCTGGGACGGAGGCCCACTGAAGCTTTCTTT.